This TCR beta chain was observed in a study of OX40 agonist ivuxolimab in advanced cancers. This clone was detected a few times. Profiling relied on immunoSEQ multiplex PCR, and the TCRdb table lists in-frame clones only, not all of them. The sample contains about 140,000 clones, about nine tenths of which appear only once. The CDR3 length is 12 residues. Trimming shortened V by 9 bases and J by 2 bases, and 9 bases separated the two germline ends. Germline V gene data show CDR1 as SNHLY and CDR2 as FYNNEI. This chain joins TRBV2 and TRBJ2-3; no firm D call. The TCR was taken from an adult with an advanced solid tumor such as melanoma, head and neck, liver or kidney cancer. This sample comprised CD4+ or CD8+ T cells sorted from blood, obtained in a trial of the OX40 agonist ivuxolimab. CDR3 amino acids: CARSTATDTQYF. In DNA, the CDR3 is TGTGCCAGAAGTACAGCCACAGATACGCAGTATTTT.